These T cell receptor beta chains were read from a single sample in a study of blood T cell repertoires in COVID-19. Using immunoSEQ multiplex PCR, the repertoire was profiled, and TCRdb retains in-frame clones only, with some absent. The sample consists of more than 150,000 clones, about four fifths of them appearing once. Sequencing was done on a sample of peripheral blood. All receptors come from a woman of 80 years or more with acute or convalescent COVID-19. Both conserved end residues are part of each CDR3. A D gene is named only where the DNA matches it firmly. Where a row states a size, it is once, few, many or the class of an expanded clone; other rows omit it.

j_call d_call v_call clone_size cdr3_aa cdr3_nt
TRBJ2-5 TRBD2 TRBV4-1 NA CASSQVLLAGEETQYF TGCGCCAGCAGCCAAGTGTTACTAGCGGGGGAAGAGACCCAGTACTTC
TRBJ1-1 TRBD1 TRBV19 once CASKILGTGNTEAFF TGTGCCAGTAAAATTTTGGGGACAGGGAACACTGAAGCTTTCTTT
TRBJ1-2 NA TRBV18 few CASSPTGKANYGYTF TGTGCCAGCTCACCAACAGGGAAAGCTAACTATGGCTACACCTTC
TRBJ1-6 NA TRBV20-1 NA CSASVGPVTNSPLHF TGCAGTGCTAGTGTGGGGCCGGTCACAAATTCACCCCTCCACTTT
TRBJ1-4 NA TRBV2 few CASRERRTNEKLFF TGTGCCAGCAGAGAACGGAGAACTAATGAAAAACTGTTTTTT
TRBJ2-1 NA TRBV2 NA CASGAEDYNEQFF TGTGCCAGCGGAGCCGAGGACTACAATGAGCAGTTCTTC
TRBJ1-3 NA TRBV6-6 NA CASIPRLPSSGNTIYF TGTGCCAGCATCCCCAGACTTCCCAGCTCCGGAAACACCATATATTTT
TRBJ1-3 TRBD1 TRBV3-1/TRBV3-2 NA CASSQWRGLGNTIYF TGTGCCAGCAGCCAATGGAGGGGGCTTGGAAACACCATATATTTT
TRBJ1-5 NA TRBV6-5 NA CASSYAQGGNQPQHF TGTGCCAGCAGTTACGCACAGGGAGGCAATCAGCCCCAGCATTTT
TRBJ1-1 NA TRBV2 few CASSGQSNTEAFF TGTGCCAGCAGTGGACAGTCGAACACTGAAGCTTTCTTT
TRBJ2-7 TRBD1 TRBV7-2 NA CASSSRDRVAEDEQYF TGTGCCAGCAGCTCAAGGGACAGGGTGGCTGAGGACGAGCAGTACTTC
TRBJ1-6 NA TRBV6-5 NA CASSYDGEQFLPLHF TGTGCCAGCAGTTACGACGGGGAGCAGTTTTTACCCCTCCACTTT
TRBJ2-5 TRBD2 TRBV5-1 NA CASSLTSGNRETQYF TGCGCCAGCAGCTTAACTAGCGGTAATAGAGAGACCCAGTACTTC
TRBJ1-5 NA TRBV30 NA CAWSEKGGWGQPQHF TGTGCCTGGAGTGAAAAAGGGGGTTGGGGTCAGCCCCAGCATTTT
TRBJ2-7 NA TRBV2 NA CASMKGYEQYF TGTGCCAGCATGAAGGGGTACGAGCAGTACTTC
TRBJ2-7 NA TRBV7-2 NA CASSLSGLTYEQYF TGTGCCAGCAGCTTGAGTGGGCTAACCTACGAGCAGTACTTC
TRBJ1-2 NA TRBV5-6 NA CASSRRDGYTF TGTGCCAGCAGCCGCAGGGATGGCTACACCTTC
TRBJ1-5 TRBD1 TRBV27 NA CASTQVGTGSNQPQHF TGTGCCAGCACCCAAGTCGGGACAGGGAGCAATCAGCCCCAGCATTTT
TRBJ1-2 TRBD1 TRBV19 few CASSIVGTGSHGYTF TGTGCCAGTAGTATAGTGGGGACAGGCAGCCATGGCTACACCTTC
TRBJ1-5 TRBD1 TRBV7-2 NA CASSRHRGEKGQPQHF TGTGCCAGCAGCCGCCACAGGGGGGAGAAGGGTCAGCCCCAGCATTTT
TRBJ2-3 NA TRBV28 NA CASREQGRTDTQYF TGTGCCAGCAGGGAACAGGGCCGCACAGATACGCAGTATTTT
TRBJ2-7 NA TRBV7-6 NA CASSPRDSSLYEQYF TGTGCCAGCAGCCCACGGGACTCTTCCCTCTACGAGCAGTACTTC
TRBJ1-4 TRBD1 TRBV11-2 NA CASSGGTGTTNEKLFF TGTGCCAGCAGCGGAGGGACAGGGACAACTAATGAAAAACTGTTTTTT